This T cell receptor beta chain was profiled in a study of technical replicates of blood from several donors. Repertoires were generated with immunoSEQ multiplex PCR, while TCRdb's copy carries only in-frame clones and drops some. The sample includes 79,000 or so clones, roughly 96% of them seen just once. This CDR3 region has 13 residues. The ends were cut back, 3 bases at V and 4 bases at J, with 10 bases in the middle. CDR1 and CDR2 from the germline V gene are MNHEY and SMNVEV (reference sequence). The receptor comes from a human donor in good health. This chain connects TRBV27 to TRBJ2-7; D is perhaps TRBD1 (6 bases). The sequencing input was T cells isolated from PBMCs. In nucleotides, the CDR3 is TGTGCCAGCAGTTTGGACAGACTGTACGAGCAGTACTTC. Translation gives CASSLDRLYEQYF.